This T cell receptor (beta chain) originates from a study of control samples from healthy donors and cancer patients. The CDR3 contains 14 residues. The germline gives CDR1 SGHTA, CDR2 FQGTGA. With 3 bases removed from V and 6 bases from J, the gap between germline ends came to 14 bases. Generated by immunoSEQ multiplex PCR, the TCRdb table keeps only in-frame clones and is missing some. In the table there are approximately 94,000 clones, approximately 93% of which are singletons. The receptor comes from a woman aged 25 to 39 in good health. J is TRBJ1-1 and V is TRBV7-3, with D tentatively TRBD1 (5 bases). Input material: blood. CDR3 bases: TGTGCCAGCAGCTTCCGTCAGGGAGTCGCTGAAGCTTTCTTT. The encoded protein is CASSFRQGVAEAFF.